This T cell receptor beta chain was recorded in a study of technical replicates of blood from several donors. Method: immunoSEQ multiplex PCR; TCRdb's copy keeps in-frame clones and lacks some. Among roughly 62,000 clones listed, around 96% were seen once. Germline V gene lookup returns CDR1 MNHNS and CDR2 SASEGT. The germline V and J ends were trimmed by 10 bases and 0 bases, with 13 bases remaining between them. CDR3 length equals 13 residues. Sample: PBMCs. The sequence derives from a human donor in good health. Some clones in this sample may be carry-over from other donors' samples. V is TRBV6-1 and J is TRBJ2-7, with D perhaps matching TRBD1 (5 bases). CDR3 bases: TGTGCCACCCTAAATGGGGCCTCCTACGAGCAGTACTTC. Its translation is CATLNGASYEQYF.